This TCR beta chain was sequenced during a study of blood T cells in healthy people across ages. Study-wide findings and caveats: With naive T cell percentage, TCR beta diversity showed a strong correlation. The study found more naive CD4+ cells and higher diversity in long-lived than aged donors. Total diversity from one million sequenced T cells was likely underestimated. The fall in TCR beta diversity per million T cells was roughly linear with age.

This clonotype came up once. Antigen specificity is unknown. A sample-barcoded 5' primer and a J-beta primer mix were used in a second PCR of roughly 7 to 11 cycles. In TCRdb, the 5' RACE reads were re-called with MiXCR into one record per CDR3 protein. The table lists 700,000 or so distinct CDR3 sequences, about 20% of them singletons, with roughly a fifth in the top ten. Looked up from germline, CDR1 is SQVTM and CDR2 is ANQGSEA. The CDR3 consists of 13 residues. V lost 4 bases, J lost 6 bases, and 5 bases stayed unmatched. V usage is TRBV29-1 and J usage is TRBJ1-5; TRBD1 matches at 8 bases. The receptor comes from a man aged 65 to 79 in good health. Sequencing used blood. The CDR3 DNA reads as TGCAGCGTTGGGACAGGGTTAGGTCAGCCCCAGCATTTT. It encodes CSVGTGLGQPQHF.